The 29 T cell receptor beta chains below were found in one sample sequenced in a study of blood T cells in healthy people across ages. A second 7 to 11 cycle PCR used barcoded and J-beta primers. MiXCR, run by TCRdb on the 5' RACE reads, gives a single entry per CDR3 protein. The sample shows hundreds of thousands of distinct CDR3 sequences, roughly 58% of them seen only once. Sequencing was carried out using blood. The source is a man aged 55-75 years in good health.

The chain combines TRBV6-1 with TRBJ2-7, with D hard to call. The ends were cut back, 2 bases at V and 1 base at J, with 12 bases in the middle. The CDR3 totals 15 residues. Germline loops: CDR1 MNHNS, CDR2 SASEGT. This CDR3 is CASSEMALLSYEQYF. In nucleotides, the CDR3 is TGTGCCAGCAGTGAAATGGCGCTTCTATCCTACGAGCAGTACTTC.

CDR3 sequence (DNA): TGTGCCAGCAGCTTAATGGGGACTATTCTCGGGGAGCTGTTTTTT. Its protein product is CASSLMGTILGELFF. V usage is TRBV7-2 and J usage is TRBJ2-2; 7 nucleotides match TRBD2. The germline V gene encodes CDR1 SGHTA and CDR2 FQGNSA. Losses at the gene ends were 2 bases for V and 7 bases for J; bases not matched to a gene: 7. CDR3 length: 15 amino acids.

The chain couples TRBV5-1 to TRBJ2-1, with a tentative D call TRBD1 (5 bases). The tail of the sequence fits TRBJ2-7 better, so the J call may be wrong. CDR3 length: 16 amino acids. Germline lookup yields CDR1 SGHRS and CDR2 YFSETQ. CDR3 sequence (DNA): TGCGCCAGCAGCTTGGAGGGGCGGAGCTCCTACAATGAGCAGTACTTC. This gives the protein CASSLEGRSSYNEQYF.

The chain combines TRBV9 with TRBJ2-5, with 14 bases fitting TRBD2. CDR3 length equals 16 residues. With V trimmed by 4 bases and J by 11 bases, 13 bases remained unmatched. Looked up from germline, CDR1 is SGDLS and CDR2 is YYNGEE. The CDR3 protein is CASSPGTSGGQGIQYF. DNA of the CDR3: TGTGCCAGCAGCCCAGGGACTAGCGGGGGCCAAGGGATTCAGTACTTC.

A word on this clonotype: A read error may produce the germline difference seen at one junction end. This CDR3 reads CRARTRDRSVGGDTF. CDR3 bases: TGCCGTGCTAGGACCCGGGACAGGAGTGTCGGTGGCGACACCTTC. This chain connects TRBV20-1 to TRBJ1-2; TRBD1 matches 8 bases. CDR3 length: 15 amino acids. The germline V gene has CDR1 DFQATT and CDR2 SNEGSKA (reference sequence).

The gene calls are TRBV29-1 and TRBJ2-7; D is perhaps TRBD1 (6 bases). The CDR3 totals 13 residues. From germline, CDR1 is SQVTM and CDR2 ANQGSEA. V lost 4 bases and J 1 base, leaving 11 bases between the germline ends. The CDR3 reads CSVVVTGSYEQYF. The DNA for the CDR3 is TGCAGCGTTGTGGTGACAGGTTCCTACGAGCAGTACTTC.

In DNA, the CDR3 is TGTGCCAGCAGCTTAGAAACTAGCGGGGCGGAGACCCAGTACTTC. Protein product: CASSLETSGAETQYF. This chain connects TRBV7-2 to TRBJ2-5; 10 positions match TRBD2. This CDR3 region has 15 residues. Germline-derived CDR1 and CDR2 are SGHTA and FQGNSA. V dropped 1 base and J dropped 5; count of bases not matched to a gene: 4.

V and J are TRBV28 and TRBJ2-7; D remains ambiguous. Trimming took off 3 bases at V and 3 bases at J, with 9 bases between the two ends. CDR1 is MDHEN, CDR2 SYDVKM, per germline. This CDR3 is 13 amino acids long. In DNA, the CDR3 is TGTGCCAGCAGTTTCCCGGAGAACTACGAGCAGTACTTC. Protein product: CASSFPENYEQYF.

The chain couples TRBV9 to TRBJ2-7; maybe TRBD1 (6 bases). V was cut by 4 bases and J by 0 bases, with 17 bases left in between. Germline CDR1 is SGDLS and CDR2 is YYNGEE. The length of the CDR3 is 16 residues. In nucleotides, the CDR3 is TGTGCCAGCAGCCCCCGGACAGCTCAAGGCTCCTACGAGCAGTACTTC. This sequence encodes CASSPRTAQGSYEQYF.

The V and J genes are TRBV10-3 and TRBJ2-7; 9 positions agree with TRBD1. Germline CDR1 reads ENHRY; CDR2 reads SYGVKD. Trimming cost V 11 bases and J 9 bases; bases outside gene matches: 17. This CDR3 region has 14 residues. The CDR3 region is CAGGDGTGYNRQYF. The CDR3 DNA follows: TGTGCCGGCGGAGACGGGACAGGGTACAATCGGCAGTACTTC.

The rearrangement joins TRBV28 to TRBJ2-1; 8 positions match TRBD2. This CDR3 comprises 14 residues. V lost 7 bases, J lost 2 bases, and 4 bases stayed unmatched. In germline, CDR1 is MDHEN, CDR2 SYDVKM. CDR3 protein: CASTTGGAYNEQFF. The CDR3 DNA reads as TGTGCCAGCACCACCGGGGGGGCCTACAATGAGCAGTTCTTC.

This clonotype was counted a few times. The CDR3 region is CASSSPGLAIGEQFF. The CDR3 coding sequence is TGTGCCAGCAGTTCCCCGGGACTAGCGATCGGTGAGCAGTTCTTC. This chain connects TRBV7-2 to TRBJ2-1; 10 nucleotides line up with TRBD2. This CDR3 has 15 residues. V lost 6 bases to trimming and J lost 9 bases; unmatched junction nucleotides: 11. Per the germline V gene, CDR1 is SGHTA and CDR2 is FQGNSA.

This clonotype was seen only a few times. This chain connects TRBV20-1 to TRBJ2-5, with unresolved D. CDR3 length equals 10 residues. V shed 5 bases and J shed 5 bases, with 6 bases lying between them. The germline CDR1 and CDR2 sequences are DFQATT and SNEGSKA (reference sequence). The CDR3 loop is CSASYETQYF. The DNA of the CDR3 is TGCAGTGCTTCGTACGAGACCCAGTACTTC.

This chain joins TRBV20-1 and TRBJ1-2, with D perhaps matching TRBD1 (6 bases). Trimming shortened V by 0 bases and J by 7 bases, and 18 bases separated the two germline ends. The CDR3 length is 15 residues. Germline values: CDR1 DFQATT, CDR2 SNEGSKA (reference sequence). In nucleotides, the CDR3 is TGCAGTGCTAGAGATTGGGACACCAAGAGAGGTGGCTACACCTTC. Residues: CSARDWDTKRGGYTF.

The rearrangement links TRBV20-1 to TRBJ2-7; the D gene is possibly TRBD2 (6 bases). V was cut by 2 bases and J by 6 bases, with 20 bases left in between. Germline V gene lookup returns CDR1 DFQATT and CDR2 SNEGSKA (reference sequence). The CDR3 length is 15 residues. The CDR3 nucleotides read TGCAGTGCTAGATTGGCCGGGGGATTGACAACCGAGCAGTACTTC. Its protein is CSARLAGGLTTEQYF.

V usage is TRBV20-1 and J usage is TRBJ2-6; 9 bases are a match to TRBD2. The germline gives CDR1 DFQATT, CDR2 SNEGSKA (reference sequence). The junction had 6 bases not matched to a gene; V was cut back by 3 bases and J by 0 bases. The CDR3 runs to 17 residues. The DNA of the CDR3 is TGCAGTGCTAGCTCTAGCGGGGCGAGCTCTGGGGCCAACGTCCTGACTTTC. This encodes CSASSSGASSGANVLTF.

This clonotype was found a few times. This chain links TRBV5-1 with TRBJ2-3; 10 positions match TRBD2. Germline-derived CDR1 and CDR2 are SGHRS and YFSETQ. V was clipped by 4 bases and J by 1 base; unmatched bases: 0. The length of the CDR3 is 14 residues. The CDR3 nucleotides are TGCGCCAGCAGCACTAGCGGGGGCACAGATACGCAGTATTTT. This translates into CASSTSGGTDTQYF.

This chain joins TRBV29-1 and TRBJ2-3, with D possibly TRBD1 on 5 matching bases. CDR1 is SQVTM and CDR2 is ANQGSEA in the germline V gene. The germline V and J ends were trimmed by 3 bases and 3 bases, with 10 bases remaining between them. The CDR3 covers 13 residues. CDR3 amino acids: CSVDTGTTDTQYF. CDR3 DNA sequence: TGCAGCGTTGACACAGGAACAACAGATACGCAGTATTTT.

The chain links TRBV29-1 to TRBJ1-1, with TRBD1 matching over 9 bases. The CDR3 length is 12 residues. Looked up from germline, CDR1 is SQVTM and CDR2 is ANQGSEA. V was pared by 6 bases and J by 3 bases, with 2 bases of the junction left unmatched. This CDR3 reads CSVWDRDTEAFF. The CDR3 region has the DNA TGCAGCGTCTGGGACAGGGACACTGAAGCTTTCTTT.

This chain uses TRBV29-1 with TRBJ1-1; unclear D gene. This CDR3 region has 13 residues. Germline loops: CDR1 SQVTM, CDR2 ANQGSEA. Trimming cost V 1 base and J 5 bases, with 11 bases left between them. The CDR3 DNA reads TGCAGCGTTGAAGGCGGGTCTGGGACTGAAGCTTTCTTT. Protein product: CSVEGGSGTEAFF.

The chain links TRBV6-2 or TRBV6-3 to TRBJ2-3; 8 nucleotides align to TRBD1. CDR1 is MNHEY, CDR2 SVGEGT, per germline. The V gene end was trimmed by 5 bases and the J gene end by 4 bases; junction bases not matched to a gene: 5. The CDR3 loop spans 14 amino acids. The CDR3 protein is CASSLQGGADTQYF. In DNA, the CDR3 is TGTGCCAGCAGTCTACAGGGGGGCGCAGATACGCAGTATTTT.

This clonotype occurred many times. The chain has TRBV20-1 and TRBJ2-7; D gene unclear. CDR1 and CDR2 (germline): DFQATT, SNEGSKA (reference sequence). V was clipped by 0 bases and J by 4 bases, with 4 bases between them. This CDR3 spans 11 amino acids. For the CDR3, the DNA is TGCAGTGCTAGAGATTCGTACGAGCAGTACTTC. It specifies CSARDSYEQYF.

The V and J genes are TRBV7-2 and TRBJ2-3, with D possibly being TRBD2 (6 bases). Trimming removed 3 bases from V and 1 base from J, with 11 bases in between. CDR1 and CDR2 (germline): SGHTA, FQGNSA. The CDR3 has 15 amino acids. The CDR3 sequence: CASSFPSSGTDTQYF. The CDR3 DNA is TGTGCCAGCAGCTTTCCTTCTAGCGGCACAGATACGCAGTATTTT.

This clonotype has only a few counts. The J gene is TRBJ2-7, the V gene TRBV10-1; the D gene is possibly TRBD2 (6 bases). The CDR3 runs to 12 residues. Germline loops: CDR1 WNHNN, CDR2 SYGVQD (reference sequence). The V and J ends lost 7 bases and 3 bases respectively, with 10 bases between them. The CDR3 DNA sequence: TGCGCCAGCACCCCCGGGGGCTACGAGCAGTACTTC. It yields the protein CASTPGGYEQYF.

The chain carries TRBV7-2 and TRBJ2-3; D unclear. Germline V gives CDR1 SGHTA, CDR2 FQGNSA. Trimming pared 5 bases from V and 3 bases from J, leaving 9 bases between. The CDR3 contains 13 residues. The CDR3 protein is CASSPYRTDTQYF. The CDR3 nucleotides are TGTGCCAGCAGCCCCTACAGAACAGATACGCAGTATTTT.

In DNA, the CDR3 is TGCGCCAGCAGCTCGACAGGGGAGCCGAATCAGCCCCAGCATTTT. Translation: CASSSTGEPNQPQHF. This chain links TRBV5-1 with TRBJ1-5; 8 bases map to TRBD1. Trimming cost V 3 bases and J 4 bases; bases outside gene matches: 6. This CDR3 spans 15 amino acids. Germline lookup yields CDR1 SGHRS and CDR2 YFSETQ.

The V call is TRBV12-3 or TRBV12-4, the J call TRBJ2-1; TRBD1 might be the D (5 bases). This CDR3 has 12 amino acids. The V end lost 7 bases, the J end lost 3 bases, and 7 bases lay between the germline ends. The CDR3 DNA follows: TGTGCCAGCAAGGACAACTACAATGAGCAGTTCTTC. Translation gives CASKDNYNEQFF.

This clonotype was seen only a few times. V gene TRBV7-2 combines with J gene TRBJ2-5, with 12 bases aligning to TRBD2. Trimming took 4 bases from V and 5 from J; bases not matched to a gene: 8. Germline CDR1 reads SGHTA; CDR2 reads FQGNSA. The length of the CDR3 is 16 residues. The CDR3 nucleotides read TGTGCCAGCAGCTCGACTAGCGGGGGCCTAGGGGAGACCCAGTACTTC. Amino acid sequence: CASSSTSGGLGETQYF. Variable domain in full (rest from reference TRBV7-2 and TRBJ2-5): GAGVSQSPSNKVTEKGKDVELRCDPISGHTALYWYRQSLGQGLEFLIYFQGNSAPDKSGLPSDRFSAERTGGSVSTLTIQRTQQEDSAVYLCASSSTSGGLGETQYFGPGTRLLVL.

V usage is TRBV6-2 or TRBV6-3 and J usage is TRBJ2-7, with 13 bases that match TRBD2. Gene TRBJ2-5 matches the end of the DNA better, so the J call may be wrong. This CDR3 comprises 16 residues. Germline-derived CDR1 and CDR2 are MNHEY and SVGEGT. The CDR3 loop reads CASSTWTSGGRETQYF. The CDR3 region has the DNA TGTGCCAGCAGTACCTGGACTAGCGGGGGTAGAGAGACCCAGTACTTC.